In its sample, the clone carrying this TCR beta chain was seen once. This CDR3 comprises 14 residues. V lost 2 bases and J lost 5, with 13 bases in between. Germline loops: CDR1 WSHSY, CDR2 SAAADI. The time point was: baseline, week 1 (first vaccination visit). As for treatment: pre-vaccination baseline after standard-of-care therapy. This specimen comes from a study of a mutant IDH1 vaccine in newly diagnosed glioma. The table came from immunoSEQ multiplex PCR; TCRdb's copy has only in-frame clones and leaves some out. The sample shows around 50,000 clones, just over 85% of them seen only once. This sequence was found in a man aged 35 to 55 with glioma. J is TRBJ2-7 and V is TRBV10-2; D is perhaps TRBD2 (5 bases). Specimen: PBMCs, collected from a glioma patient treated with radiotherapy, temozolomide or both. CDR3 sequence reads: CASSEQLGPNEQYF. The CDR3 region has the DNA TGCGCCAGCAGTGAGCAACTAGGTCCCAACGAGCAGTACTTC.